The rows below give T cell receptor beta chains drawn from one sample of a study of cytomegalovirus exposure and HLA in healthy donors. Libraries were prepared by immunoSEQ multiplex PCR; TCRdb keeps only in-frame clonotypes and omits some of them. The sample shows under 250,000 clones, about 82% of them seen only once. Sequenced input: PBMCs. Receptors originate from a woman in her fifties or sixties in good health and CMV-seronegative. CDR3s include the opening cysteine and the closing phenylalanine or tryptophan. The D gene is left open where the match is weak. A row's size may be missing; if present it is once, few, many or a size class.

j_call,clone_size,v_call,d_call,cdr3_nt,cdr3_aa
TRBJ1-2,-,TRBV6-6,TRBD1,TGTGCCAGCAGTCCCGGGACAGGGGGCTGGGGCTATGGCTACACCTTC,CASSPGTGGWGYGYTF
TRBJ2-1,-,TRBV27,TRBD2,TGTGCCAGCAGTTTAGAGGTGGGAGGGTACAATGAGCAGTTCTTC,CASSLEVGGYNEQFF
TRBJ2-6,-,TRBV11-2,TRBD2,TGTGCCAGCAGCTTACTAGCGGGAGAGACTGGGGCCAACGTCCTGACTTTC,CASSLLAGETGANVLTF
TRBJ2-3,once,TRBV18,TRBD2,TGTGCCAGCTCAACCACACTAGCGGGCACAGATACGCAGTATTTT,CASSTTLAGTDTQYF
TRBJ2-1,-,TRBV18,TRBD2,TGTGCCAGCTCGCCCGGGACTAGCGGGAGCGAGCAGTTCTTC,CASSPGTSGSEQFF
TRBJ1-1,once,TRBV27,-,TGTGCCAGCAGACCGGGACACTTGGGCATGAACACTGAAGCTTTCTTT,CASRPGHLGMNTEAFF
TRBJ2-1,-,TRBV11-2,-,TGTGCCAGCAGCAACAGCGGGTCGGACGGGTATGAGCAGTTCTTC,CASSNSGSDGYEQFF
TRBJ2-1,-,TRBV4-1,TRBD2,TGCGCCAGCAGCCGACTGGGACTAGCAATCTACAATGAGCAGTTCTTC,CASSRLGLAIYNEQFF
TRBJ1-4,-,TRBV7-9,TRBD1,TGTGCCAGCAGTGGGGTTGGGGCGACAGGGGACGAAAAACTGTTTTTT,CASSGVGATGDEKLFF
TRBJ1-1,-,TRBV2,-,TGTGCCAGCAGTGGGAAACCCAGGACAGTAGAAGCTTTCTTT,CASSGKPRTVEAFF
TRBJ1-1,-,TRBV29-1,TRBD1,TGCAGCGCCCGGGACAGGGTGAACACTGAAGCTTTCTTT,CSARDRVNTEAFF
TRBJ1-1,-,TRBV19,-,TGTGCCAGTAGTCCCTTACAGGGCAGCACTGAAGCTTTCTTT,CASSPLQGSTEAFF
TRBJ2-5,-,TRBV27,-,TGTGCCAGCAGTTCGTCCGGGACTTGGTGGGAGACCCAGTACTTC,CASSSSGTWWETQYF
TRBJ2-1,once,TRBV28,TRBD2,TGTGCCAGCAGTCCGCTACTAGCGGGAGGGTACCATGAGCAGTTCTTC,CASSPLLAGGYHEQFF
TRBJ2-7,-,TRBV7-2,TRBD1,TGTGCCAGCACCTCTTACAGGGGGTTCTACGAGCAGTACTTC,CASTSYRGFYEQYF
TRBJ2-1,-,TRBV18,TRBD2,TGTGCCAGCGAACTAGCGGGAGTGAACAATGAGCAGTTCTTC,CASELAGVNNEQFF
TRBJ2-1,-,TRBV4-1,-,TGCGCCAGCAGCCACGAAGCTTCGGGCTACAATGAGCAGTTCTTC,CASSHEASGYNEQFF
TRBJ1-2,-,TRBV5-4,-,TGTGCCAGCAGCTTAAAGACAGGCAGTAACTATGGCTACACCTTC,CASSLKTGSNYGYTF
TRBJ2-3,-,TRBV25-1,TRBD2,TGTGCCAGCAGCCGGGCGGGAGGCCCCCATGGGCAGTATTTT,CASSRAGGPHGQYF
TRBJ2-7,-,TRBV28,TRBD1,TGTGCCAGCAGTCCTCCGGGACAGGGGGCCTACGAGCAGTACTTC,CASSPPGQGAYEQYF
TRBJ2-1,-,TRBV27,TRBD2,TGTGCCAGCAGTTTTAGGATAGCGGGAGGTGTCAATGAGCAGTTCTTC,CASSFRIAGGVNEQFF
TRBJ2-2,-,TRBV28,TRBD2,TGTGCCAGCAGTTTAGTAACTAGCGGGGACACCGGGGAGCTGTTTTTT,CASSLVTSGDTGELFF
TRBJ1-4,-,TRBV5-1,-,TGCGCCAGCAGCTTAATACAGCAGCCTGAAAAACTGTTTTTT,CASSLIQQPEKLFF
TRBJ2-2,-,TRBV11-2,TRBD2,TGTGCCAGCAGCTTAGTAGGGACTAGACGGACCGGGGAGCTGTTTTTT,CASSLVGTRRTGELFF
TRBJ2-1,-,TRBV11-3,-,TGTGCCAGCAGCTCGCCTAGGTTCTACAATGAGCAGTTCTTC,CASSSPRFYNEQFF
TRBJ1-1,-,TRBV6-1,-,TGTGCCAGCAAAGGAGGGTACGCTGAAGCTTTCTTT,CASKGGYAEAFF
TRBJ1-5,few,TRBV27,-,TGTGCCAGCAGTTTATTGGCAGGTTCGTCTCAGCCCCAGCATTTT,CASSLLAGSSQPQHF
TRBJ2-5,-,TRBV15,-,TGTGCCACCAGCAGAGTAAGGTTGGGGCTCCAAGAGACCCAGTACTTC,CATSRVRLGLQETQYF
TRBJ2-4,-,TRBV23-1,-,TGCGCCAGCCGAGTCCCCGACACCGCTTGCAAAAACATTCAGTACTTC,CASRVPDTACKNIQYF
TRBJ1-1,-,TRBV4-3,TRBD1,TGCGCCAGCAGCTCGGGACAGTTCTTCGCTGAAGCTTTCTTT,CASSSGQFFAEAFF
TRBJ1-2,once,TRBV28,TRBD1,TGTGCCAGCAGGTCGGGACAGAATGGCTACACCTTC,CASRSGQNGYTF
TRBJ2-1,-,TRBV19,TRBD2,TGTGCCAGTAGGTCGGGAGGCCTATCCTACAATGAGCAGTTCTTC,CASRSGGLSYNEQFF
TRBJ2-7,-,TRBV28,TRBD2,TGTGCCAGCAGGGTAGGGGGGATAGCGGGAGCCTACGAGCAGTACTTC,CASRVGGIAGAYEQYF
TRBJ2-7,once,TRBV11-2,-,TGTGCCAGCAGCCCCCGTCGGTCCTACGAGCAGTACTTC,CASSPRRSYEQYF
TRBJ1-5,-,TRBV5-6,TRBD1,TGTGCCAGCAGCCTCGGTCCGGGACAGGGGACCCCCCAGCATTTT,CASSLGPGQGTPQHF
TRBJ1-1,-,TRBV27,-,TGTGCCAGCAGTTACGTCAGTGGCACTGAAGCTTTCTTT,CASSYVSGTEAFF
TRBJ2-5,-,TRBV18,-,TGTGCCAGCTCACTGGCGGAGATCCAAGAGACCCAGTACTTC,CASSLAEIQETQYF